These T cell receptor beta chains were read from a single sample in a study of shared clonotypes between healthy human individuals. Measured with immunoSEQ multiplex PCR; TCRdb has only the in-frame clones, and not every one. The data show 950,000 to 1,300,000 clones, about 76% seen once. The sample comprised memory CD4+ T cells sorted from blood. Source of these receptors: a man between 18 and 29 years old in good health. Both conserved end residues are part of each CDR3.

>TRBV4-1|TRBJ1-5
CASSQSGVDQPQHF
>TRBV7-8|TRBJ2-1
CASSLPVLNEQFF
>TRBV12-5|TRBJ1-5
CASVLGVGGNQPQHF
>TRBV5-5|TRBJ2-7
CASSLRLAGVSYEQYF
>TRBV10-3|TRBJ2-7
CAINPGQGYEQYF
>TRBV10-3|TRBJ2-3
CAISTLATDTQYF
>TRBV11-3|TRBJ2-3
CASSLDGTADTQYF
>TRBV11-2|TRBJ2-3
CASNIVGGKTDTQYF
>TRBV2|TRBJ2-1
CASKGTSAYNEQFF
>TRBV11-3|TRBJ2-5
CASSPGAGEETQYF
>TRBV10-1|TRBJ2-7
CASSEGRGRDEQYF
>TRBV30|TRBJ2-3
CAWNQGTDTQYF
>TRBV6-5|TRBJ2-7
CASSYRETGAYEQYF
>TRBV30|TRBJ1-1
CAWKDRGYTEAFF
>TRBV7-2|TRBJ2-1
CASSSGLAGEGEQFF
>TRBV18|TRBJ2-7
CASSPSRSNYEQYF
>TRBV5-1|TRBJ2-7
CASSKTGTLSGVAYEQYF
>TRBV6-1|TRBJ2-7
CATRDYSYEQYF
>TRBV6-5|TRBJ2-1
CASSYSVAANEQFF
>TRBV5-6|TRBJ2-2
CASSLDRSGELFF
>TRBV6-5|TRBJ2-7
CASTKLAGSYEQYF
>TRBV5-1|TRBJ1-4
CASSLEQSEKLFF
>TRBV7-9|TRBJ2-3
CASSLRSILGTDTQYF
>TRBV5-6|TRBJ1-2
CASSLAGQGNYGYTF
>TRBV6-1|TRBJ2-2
CASRPGQGNTGELFF
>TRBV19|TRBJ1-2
CASRDGRYFNYGYTF
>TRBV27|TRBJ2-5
CASSPGLAGGNQETQYF
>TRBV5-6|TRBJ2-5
CASSSRTSGKQETQYF
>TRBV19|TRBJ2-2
CASSRTRGITGELFF
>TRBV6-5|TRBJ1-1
CAVISNQMNTEAFF
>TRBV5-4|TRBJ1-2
CASRLDLGGYTF
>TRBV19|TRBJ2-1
CASSKLVSFYNEQFF
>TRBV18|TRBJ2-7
CASSPGGRIDEQYF
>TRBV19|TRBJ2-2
CASMGQGGTGELFF
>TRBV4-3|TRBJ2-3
CASSRGGLAVQDTQYF
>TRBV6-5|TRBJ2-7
CASRKQGSYEQYF
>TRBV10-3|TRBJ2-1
CAISGGLSNEQFF
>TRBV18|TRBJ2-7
CASSPKGARDSYEQYF
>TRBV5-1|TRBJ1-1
CASSREGRSFTEAFF
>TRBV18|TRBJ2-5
CASSHGQGRETQYF
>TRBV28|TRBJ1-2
CASSPWGRRFWDYGYTF
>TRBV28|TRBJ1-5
CASSKPGQGAWPQHF
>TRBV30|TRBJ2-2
CAWTPFFTGELFF
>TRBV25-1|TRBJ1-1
CASSDPGTGNTEAFF
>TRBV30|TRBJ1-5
CAWSTQGVWPNQPQHF
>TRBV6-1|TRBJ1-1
CASSEGVGAFF
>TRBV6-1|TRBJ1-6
CASKAGENSPLHF
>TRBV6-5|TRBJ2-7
CASSPFDEQYF
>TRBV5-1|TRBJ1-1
CASSPGVGPMNTEAFF
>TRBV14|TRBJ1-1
CASSQDLGEAFF
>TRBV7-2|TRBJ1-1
CASSTPGDTEAFF